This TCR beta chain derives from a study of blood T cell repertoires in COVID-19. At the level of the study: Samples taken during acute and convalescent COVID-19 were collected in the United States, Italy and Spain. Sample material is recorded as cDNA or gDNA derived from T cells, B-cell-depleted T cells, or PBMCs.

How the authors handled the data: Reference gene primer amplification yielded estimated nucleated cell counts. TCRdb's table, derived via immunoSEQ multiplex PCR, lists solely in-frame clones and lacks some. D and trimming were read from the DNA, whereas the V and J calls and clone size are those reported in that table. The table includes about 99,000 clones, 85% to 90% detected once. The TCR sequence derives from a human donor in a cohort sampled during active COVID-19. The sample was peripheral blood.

The CDR3, as DNA: TGTGCCAGCAGAGGGACTAGCGGGGGGTACAATGAGCAGTTCTTC. Translation: CASRGTSGGYNEQFF. V usage is TRBV27 and J usage is TRBJ2-1, with 15 bases lining up with TRBD2. This CDR3 comprises 15 residues. V trimming: 6 bases; J trimming: 4 bases; junction bases outside the gene matches: 1. Per germline, CDR1 MNHEY and CDR2 SMNVEV (reference sequence).